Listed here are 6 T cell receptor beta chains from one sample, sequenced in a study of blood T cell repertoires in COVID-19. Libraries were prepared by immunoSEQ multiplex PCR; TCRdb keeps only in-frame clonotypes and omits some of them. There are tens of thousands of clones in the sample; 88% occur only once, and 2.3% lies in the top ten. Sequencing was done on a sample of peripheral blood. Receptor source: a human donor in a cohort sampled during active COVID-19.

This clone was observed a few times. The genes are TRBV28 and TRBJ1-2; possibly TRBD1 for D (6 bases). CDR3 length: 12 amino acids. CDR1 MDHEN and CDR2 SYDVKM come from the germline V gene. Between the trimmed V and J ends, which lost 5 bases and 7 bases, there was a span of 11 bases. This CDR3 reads CASSKTGFGYTF. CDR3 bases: TGTGCCAGCAGTAAGACAGGATTTGGCTACACCTTC.

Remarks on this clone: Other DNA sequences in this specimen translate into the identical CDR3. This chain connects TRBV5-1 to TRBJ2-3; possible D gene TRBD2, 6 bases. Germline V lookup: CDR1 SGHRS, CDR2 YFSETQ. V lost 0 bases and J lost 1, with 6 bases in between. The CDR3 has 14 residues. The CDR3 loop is CASSLASGTDTQYF. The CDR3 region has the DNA TGCGCCAGCAGCTTGGCTAGCGGCACAGATACGCAGTATTTT.

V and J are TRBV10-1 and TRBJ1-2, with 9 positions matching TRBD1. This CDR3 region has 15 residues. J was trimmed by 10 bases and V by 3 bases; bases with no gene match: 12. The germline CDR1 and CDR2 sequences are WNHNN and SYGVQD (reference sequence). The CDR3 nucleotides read TGCGCCAGCAGTGATGGTGGACAGGGGCGAAACGCCTACACCTTC. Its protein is CASSDGGQGRNAYTF.

The CDR3 reads CASSPRDRGEFEAFF. The CDR3 nucleotides are TGCGCCAGCAGCCCCCGGGACAGGGGCGAATTTGAAGCTTTCTTT. The chain has TRBV4-3 and TRBJ1-1; 10 bases are a match to TRBD1. J was trimmed by 7 bases and V by 4 bases; bases with no gene match: 9. The germline gives CDR1 LGHNA, CDR2 YSLEER. The CDR3 is 15 residues long.

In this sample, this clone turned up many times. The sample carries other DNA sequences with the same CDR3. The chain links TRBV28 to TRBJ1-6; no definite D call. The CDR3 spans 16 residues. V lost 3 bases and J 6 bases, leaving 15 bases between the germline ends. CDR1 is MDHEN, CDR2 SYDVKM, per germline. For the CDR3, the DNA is TGTGCCAGCAGTTTCACGGGAGCCCCGGGTAATTCACCCCTCCACTTT. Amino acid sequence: CASSFTGAPGNSPLHF. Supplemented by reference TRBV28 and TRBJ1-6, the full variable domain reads DVKVTQSSRYLVKRTGEKVFLECVQDMDHENMFWYRQDPGLGLRLIYFSYDVKMKEKGDIPEGYSVSREKKERFSLILESASTNQTSMYLCASSFTGAPGNSPLHFGNGTRLTVT.

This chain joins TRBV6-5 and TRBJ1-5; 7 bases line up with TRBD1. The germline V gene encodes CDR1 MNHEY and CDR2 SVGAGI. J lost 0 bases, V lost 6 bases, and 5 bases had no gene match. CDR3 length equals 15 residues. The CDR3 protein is CASRTGENSNQPQHF. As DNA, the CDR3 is TGTGCCAGCAGAACAGGGGAAAATAGCAATCAGCCCCAGCATTTT.